The clone carrying this T cell receptor beta chain was recorded a few times. Its specificity is unknown. The length of the CDR3 is 16 residues. V was pared by 4 bases and J by 9 bases, with 19 bases of the junction left unmatched. Germline CDR1 is SQVTM and CDR2 is ANQGSEA. The investigators reverse transcribed all of the isolated RNA, so they sequenced expressed TCRB transcripts. The study sequenced naive, central memory and regulatory T cell samples to an average of approximately 3.5 million reads. TCRdb's copy holds only in-frame clones and misses some; the assay was immunoSEQ multiplex PCR. The sample includes 810,000 or so clones, under 20% of them seen just once. These data are taken from a study of beta chain features in type 1 diabetes. Study-wide findings and caveats: Whether HLA type influences TCRB rearrangement remained unresolved here. The VDJ junctions of type 1 diabetes patients carried fewer insertions and more deletions. A greater similarity of naive, central memory and Treg TCRB repertoires was seen among patients than among healthy donors.

This receptor was obtained from a woman aged 18-29 years in good health. Source material: naive CD4+ T cells from blood. The rearrangement joins TRBV29-1 to TRBJ1-1, with TRBD1 matching over 8 bases. The chain's CDR3 is CSVVSGVRAQGDQAFF. Written as DNA, the CDR3 is TGCAGCGTTGTGAGTGGGGTGAGGGCACAGGGGGATCAAGCTTTCTTT.